The 24 T cell receptor beta chains listed next were all sequenced from one sample in a study of STAT5B mutations in CD4+ large granular lymphocyte leukemia. This table comes from immunoSEQ multiplex PCR, and its TCRdb copy is limited to in-frame clones, with some not included. The sample has 35,000 to 45,000 clones, approximately 86% seen once. The sample taken for sequencing was CD4+ T cells from blood buffy coats. These receptors were collected from a human donor in good health.

The chain recombines TRBV5-1 with TRBJ1-4; D not certain. Germline V lookup: CDR1 SGHRS, CDR2 YFSETQ. Trimming took 4 bases from V and 5 from J, leaving 15 bases between them. CDR3 length equals 15 residues. The CDR3 is CASSGQDGPNEKLFF. In nucleotides, the CDR3 is TGCGCCAGCAGCGGCCAGGACGGCCCGAATGAAAAACTGTTTTTT.

In this sample, this clone turned up once. The chain links TRBV29-1 to TRBJ2-1; either TRBD1 or TRBD2 may fit D (6 bases each). Trimming took 2 bases from V and 0 from J, leaving 14 bases between them. Germline V gene sequence: CDR1 SQVTM, CDR2 ANQGSEA. The length of the CDR3 is 16 residues. The CDR3 DNA follows: TGCAGCGTTGAACTGCCCGGGGGCCGCTCCTACAATGAGCAGTTCTTC. This sequence encodes CSVELPGGRSYNEQFF.

The chain carries TRBV28 and TRBJ1-1, with D possibly TRBD1 on 5 matching bases. Germline assignment: CDR1 MDHEN and CDR2 SYDVKM. The CDR3 consists of 14 residues. Trimming removed 6 bases from V and 2 bases from J, with 13 bases in between. CDR3 sequence reads: CASSPNGANTEAFF. In DNA, the CDR3 is TGTGCCAGCAGCCCTAACGGGGCCAACACTGAAGCTTTCTTT. The whole variable domain, filled in from reference TRBV28 and TRBJ1-1, reads DVKVTQSSRYLVKRTGEKVFLECVQDMDHENMFWYRQDPGLGLRLIYFSYDVKMKEKGDIPEGYSVSREKKERFSLILESASTNQTSMYLCASSPNGANTEAFFGQGTRLTVV.

This chain connects TRBV6-1 to TRBJ1-2, with TRBD1 as a possible D gene (5 bases). CDR3 length: 15 amino acids. Germline V lookup: CDR1 MNHNS, CDR2 SASEGT. Trimming shortened V by 1 base and J by 8 bases, and 17 bases separated the two germline ends. CDR3 loop: CASSEVGGLPGGYTF. The CDR3 DNA reads as TGTGCCAGCAGTGAAGTGGGGGGACTACCCGGCGGCTACACCTTC.

The chain has TRBV6-1 and TRBJ2-3; a possible D gene is TRBD1 (6 bases). The CDR3 loop spans 14 amino acids. Looked up from germline, CDR1 is MNHNS and CDR2 is SASEGT. Between the trimmed V and J ends, which lost 6 bases and 0 bases, there was a span of 10 bases. The CDR3 protein is CASRLQGSTDTQYF. Written as DNA, the CDR3 is TGTGCCAGCAGGTTACAGGGAAGCACAGATACGCAGTATTTT.

This clone was found once. The gene calls are TRBV2 and TRBJ2-1, with D perhaps being TRBD1 or TRBD2 (5 bases each). The germline V gene has CDR1 SNHLY and CDR2 FYNNEI. This CDR3 region has 15 residues. V was clipped by 7 bases and J by 7 bases, with 20 bases between them. The CDR3 is CASKGDRDPKNEQFF. For the CDR3, the DNA is TGTGCCAGCAAAGGGGACCGGGACCCTAAGAATGAGCAGTTCTTC.

V is TRBV7-8 and J is TRBJ2-1; D assignment may be TRBD1 or TRBD2 (5 bases each). Trimming removed 6 bases from V and 7 bases from J, with 19 bases in between. This CDR3 has 15 residues. Germline CDR1 is SGHVS and CDR2 is FQNEAQ. The CDR3 nucleotides are TGTGCCAGCAGAGGGGCGGGCGGGCCCCGGAATGAGCAGTTCTTC. Protein: CASRGAGGPRNEQFF.

This clone was recorded a few times. The V call is TRBV19, the J call TRBJ1-5, with D perhaps TRBD1 (5 bases). CDR1 LNHDA and CDR2 SQIVND come from the germline V gene (reference sequence). The germline V and J ends were trimmed by 4 bases and 3 bases, with 7 bases remaining between them. The CDR3 covers 13 residues. The CDR3 DNA is TGTGCCAGTAGTAGGGGGTACAATCAGCCCCAGCATTTT. It yields the protein CASSRGYNQPQHF.

The V and J genes are TRBV18 and TRBJ2-3; D is ambiguous. Trimming removed 0 bases at V and 2 bases at J, with 9 bases between. Germline assignment: CDR1 KGHSH and CDR2 LQKENI. This CDR3 has 15 amino acids. The CDR3 region has the DNA TGTGCCAGCTCACCACCAATTAGGATCACAGATACGCAGTATTTT. Translation: CASSPPIRITDTQYF.

This sequence joins TRBV19 and TRBJ1-2; D unresolved. Germline CDR1 is LNHDA and CDR2 is SQIVND (reference sequence). The CDR3 loop spans 13 amino acids. V was cut by 0 bases and J by 7 bases, with 9 bases left in between. As DNA, the CDR3 is TGTGCCAGTAGTATAGATAGGGTAACTGGCTACACCTTC. Translating it yields CASSIDRVTGYTF.

This chain connects TRBV6-1 to TRBJ1-5, with D perhaps TRBD1 (6 bases). V was shortened by 4 bases and J by 1 base, with 11 bases between the two germline ends. This CDR3 has 15 residues. The V gene's germline CDR1 is MNHNS and CDR2 SASEGT. In nucleotides, the CDR3 is TGTGCCAGCAGTGGGGGGGGCCGCAGCAATCAGCCCCAGCATTTT. The encoded protein is CASSGGGRSNQPQHF.

V usage is TRBV6-5 and J usage is TRBJ1-2; D is unclear. There are 12 residues in the CDR3. CDR1 is MNHEY, CDR2 SVGAGI, per germline. Trimming cost V 7 bases and J 8 bases, with 14 bases left between them. The CDR3 sequence: CASTDPLEGYTF. The CDR3, as DNA: TGTGCCAGCACGGATCCTCTAGAGGGCTACACCTTC.

This chain connects TRBV7-2 to TRBJ2-7; 12 bases fit TRBD2. CDR3 length equals 16 residues. Unmatched junction bases numbered 5, after V lost 1 base and J lost 4 bases. Germline-derived CDR1 and CDR2 are SGHTA and FQGNSA. CDR3 amino acids: CASSLGRLAGGYEQYF. CDR3 coding DNA: TGTGCCAGCAGCTTAGGTCGGCTAGCGGGAGGGTACGAGCAGTACTTC.

The chain joins TRBV7-3 to TRBJ2-7; D might be TRBD1 (6 bases). V shed 4 bases and J shed 7 bases, with 14 bases lying between them. The CDR3 sequence is 13 residues long. From germline, CDR1 is SGHTA and CDR2 FQGTGA. The CDR3 nucleotides are TGTGCCAGCAGCTCAGGGGCAGGGGCTGAGCAGTACTTC. Its translation: CASSSGAGAEQYF.

This chain links TRBV5-1 with TRBJ1-1; D remains unclear. V was trimmed by 1 base and J by 2 bases, leaving 9 bases between them. The germline gives CDR1 SGHRS, CDR2 YFSETQ. The CDR3 covers 14 residues. Here the CDR3 reads CASSLTADNTEAFF. The DNA of the CDR3 is TGCGCCAGCAGCTTGACGGCAGACAACACTGAAGCTTTCTTT.

The table lists this clone with a count of one. This sequence joins TRBV27 and TRBJ2-1, with 8 nucleotides matching TRBD2. The ends lost 1 base at V and 9 bases at J; junction bases unmatched: 11. The CDR3 sequence is 16 residues long. Looked up from germline, CDR1 is MNHEY and CDR2 is SMNVEV (reference sequence). CDR3 sequence reads: CASSLWARTSPGEQFF. Written as DNA, the CDR3 is TGTGCCAGCAGTTTATGGGCCAGGACTAGCCCGGGTGAGCAGTTCTTC.

The chain couples TRBV2 to TRBJ2-5, with D maybe TRBD2 (6 bases). Trimming removed 6 bases at V and 5 bases at J, with 13 bases between. From germline, CDR1 is SNHLY and CDR2 FYNNEI. This CDR3 is 13 amino acids long. The CDR3 nucleotides are TGTGCCAGCAGAATGACTAGTTTTGAGACCCAGTACTTC. Its protein is CASRMTSFETQYF. The variable domain in full, completed from reference TRBV2 and TRBJ2-5, reads EPEVTQTPSHQVTQMGQEVILRCVPISNHLYFYWYRQILGQKVEFLVSFYNNEISEKSEIFDDQFSVERPDGSNFTLKIRSTKLEDSAMYFCASRMTSFETQYFGPGTRLLVL.

The chain joins TRBV14 to TRBJ2-5; TRBD2 matches at 8 bases. This CDR3 spans 17 amino acids. The V gene end was trimmed by 1 base and the J gene end by 4 bases; junction bases not matched to a gene: 11. Germline values: CDR1 SGHDN, CDR2 FVKESK. The CDR3 reads CASSQGFLAGGRETQYF. The CDR3, as DNA: TGTGCCAGCAGCCAAGGGTTCCTTGCGGGAGGAAGAGAGACCCAGTACTTC.

This sequence joins TRBV19 and TRBJ2-7; 8 bases map to TRBD2. The germline CDR1 and CDR2 sequences are LNHDA and SQIVND (reference sequence). The CDR3 length is 15 residues. Unmatched junction bases numbered 8, after V lost 3 bases and J lost 4 bases. CDR3 coding DNA: TGTGCCAGTAGTATGGGAGCGGGAGTCGGGTACGAGCAGTACTTC. It encodes CASSMGAGVGYEQYF.

V gene TRBV27 combines with J gene TRBJ2-1, with 7 bases aligning to TRBD1. Per germline, CDR1 MNHEY and CDR2 SMNVEV (reference sequence). The CDR3 is 14 amino acids. V was clipped by 7 bases and J by 3 bases; unmatched bases: 6. CDR3 in amino acids: CASKRTGIYNEQFF. As DNA, the CDR3 is TGTGCCAGCAAAAGGACAGGCATCTACAATGAGCAGTTCTTC.

This clone was picked up one time. The V call is TRBV11-2, the J call TRBJ2-1; no clear D gene. Germline V gene data show CDR1 as SGHAT and CDR2 as FQNNGV. Trimming pared 0 bases from V and 4 bases from J, leaving 7 bases between. The CDR3 spans 14 residues. The CDR3 DNA sequence: TGTGCCAGCAGCTTAGAGGGCTCGTACAATGAGCAGTTCTTC. This codes for CASSLEGSYNEQFF.

The chain is built from TRBV25-1 and TRBJ1-1, with D tentatively TRBD1 (5 bases). CDR3 length: 17 residues. Germline values: CDR1 MGHDK, CDR2 SYGVNS. V was pared by 4 bases and J by 6 bases, with 24 bases between. CDR3 protein: CASSARGFWSRTPEAFF. The CDR3 DNA sequence: TGTGCCAGCAGTGCTAGGGGTTTTTGGTCCAGAACACCTGAAGCTTTCTTT.

The chain is built from TRBV9 and TRBJ2-5; D unresolved. Trimming stripped 3 bases from V and 1 base from J, with 13 bases between. CDR1 is SGDLS and CDR2 is YYNGEE in the germline V gene. The CDR3 is 15 amino acids. CDR3 protein: CASSARSRSQETQYF. The CDR3, as DNA: TGTGCCAGCAGCGCTCGTAGTCGCAGCCAAGAGACCCAGTACTTC.

The CDR3 here is CSVSRDRVGQYF. The CDR3 region has the DNA TGCAGCGTCTCCCGGGACAGGGTAGGGCAGTATTTT. The rearrangement uses TRBV29-1 and TRBJ2-3; 9 bases align to TRBD1. Germline CDR1 is SQVTM and CDR2 is ANQGSEA. The CDR3 is made up of 12 amino acids. V lost 6 bases, J lost 11 bases, and 9 bases stayed unmatched.